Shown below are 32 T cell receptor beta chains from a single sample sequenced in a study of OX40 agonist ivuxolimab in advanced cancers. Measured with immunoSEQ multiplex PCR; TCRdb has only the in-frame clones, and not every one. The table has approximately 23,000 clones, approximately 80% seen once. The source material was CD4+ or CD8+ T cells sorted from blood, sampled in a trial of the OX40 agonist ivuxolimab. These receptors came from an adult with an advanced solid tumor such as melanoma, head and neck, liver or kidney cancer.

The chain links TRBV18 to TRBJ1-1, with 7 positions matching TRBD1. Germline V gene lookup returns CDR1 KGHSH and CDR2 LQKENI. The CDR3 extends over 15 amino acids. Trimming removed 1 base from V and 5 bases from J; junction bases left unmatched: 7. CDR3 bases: TGTGCCAGCTCACCACAGGGGGCGAGGAGAACTGAAGCTTTCTTT. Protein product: CASSPQGARRTEAFF.

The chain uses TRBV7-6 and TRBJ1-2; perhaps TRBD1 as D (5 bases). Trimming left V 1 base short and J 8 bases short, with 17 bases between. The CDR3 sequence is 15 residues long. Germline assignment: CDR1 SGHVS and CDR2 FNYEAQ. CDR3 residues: CASSLGRQSERGYTF. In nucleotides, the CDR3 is TGTGCCAGCAGCTTAGGCCGACAGAGCGAGAGGGGCTACACCTTC.

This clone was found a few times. The CDR3 loop reads CASTGEFNSPLHF. CDR3 nucleotide sequence: TGTGCCAGCACTGGGGAGTTTAATTCACCCCTCCACTTT. The gene calls are TRBV27 and TRBJ1-6; D call uncertain. Trimming stripped 7 bases from V and 6 bases from J, with 10 bases between. The CDR3 is 13 amino acids. Germline CDR1 reads MNHEY; CDR2 reads SMNVEV (reference sequence).

The CDR3 nucleotides are TGTGCCAGCAGCTTAGAGCGCGGGAGGAGGGGGCCAGAGACCCAGTACTTC. As protein: CASSLERGRRGPETQYF. The chain links TRBV11-2 to TRBJ2-5, with D tentatively TRBD2 (8 bases). Trimming shortened V by 0 bases and J by 4 bases, and 18 bases separated the two germline ends. The CDR3 length is 17 residues. Germline values: CDR1 SGHAT, CDR2 FQNNGV.

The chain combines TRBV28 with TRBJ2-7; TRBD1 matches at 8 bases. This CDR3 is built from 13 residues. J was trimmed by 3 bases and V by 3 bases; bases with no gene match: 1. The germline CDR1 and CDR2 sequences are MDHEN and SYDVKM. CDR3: CASSFGTGYEQYF. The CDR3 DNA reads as TGTGCCAGCAGTTTTGGGACAGGCTACGAGCAGTACTTC.

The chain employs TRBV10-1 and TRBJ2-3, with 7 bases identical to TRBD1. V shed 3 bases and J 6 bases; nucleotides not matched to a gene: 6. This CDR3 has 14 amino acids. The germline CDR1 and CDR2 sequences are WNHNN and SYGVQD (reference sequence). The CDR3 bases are TGCGCCAGCAGTGAAGGGACAGTTCGCGATACGCAGTATTTT. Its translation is CASSEGTVRDTQYF.

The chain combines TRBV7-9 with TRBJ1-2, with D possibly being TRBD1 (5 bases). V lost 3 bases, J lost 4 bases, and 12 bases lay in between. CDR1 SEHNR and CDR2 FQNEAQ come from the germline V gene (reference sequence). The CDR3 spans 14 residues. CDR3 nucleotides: TGTGCCAGCAGCTTTGGAGATGGGGGCTATGGCTACACCTTC. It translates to CASSFGDGGYGYTF.

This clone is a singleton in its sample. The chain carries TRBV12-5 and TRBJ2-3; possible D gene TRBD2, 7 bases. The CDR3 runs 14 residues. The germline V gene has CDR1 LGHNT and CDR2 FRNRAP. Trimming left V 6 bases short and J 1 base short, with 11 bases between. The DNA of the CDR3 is TGTGCTAGTGGCCGGGGGGCGGGCACAGATACGCAGTATTTT. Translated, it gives CASGRGAGTDTQYF.

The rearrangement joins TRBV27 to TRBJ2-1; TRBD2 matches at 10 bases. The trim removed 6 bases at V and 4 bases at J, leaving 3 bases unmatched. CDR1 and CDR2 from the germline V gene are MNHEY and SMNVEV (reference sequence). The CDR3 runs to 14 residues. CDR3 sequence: CASRSSGGYNEQFF. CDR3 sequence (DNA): TGTGCCAGCAGGTCTAGCGGGGGATACAATGAGCAGTTCTTC.

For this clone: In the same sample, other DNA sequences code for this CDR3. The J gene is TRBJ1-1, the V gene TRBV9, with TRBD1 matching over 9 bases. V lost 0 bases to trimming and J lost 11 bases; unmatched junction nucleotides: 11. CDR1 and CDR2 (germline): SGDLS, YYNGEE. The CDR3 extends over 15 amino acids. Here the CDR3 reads CASSVERNRGRRAFF. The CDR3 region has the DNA TGTGCCAGCAGCGTAGAGAGGAACAGGGGGCGACGGGCTTTCTTT.

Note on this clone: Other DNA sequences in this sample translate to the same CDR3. The CDR3 loop reads CASSQDLGSSYEQYF. As DNA, the CDR3 is TGCGCCAGCAGCCAAGATTTAGGGAGCTCCTACGAGCAGTACTTC. This chain joins TRBV4-3 and TRBJ2-7; maybe TRBD2 (5 bases). The V and J ends lost 0 bases and 0 bases respectively, with 9 bases between them. CDR1 is LGHNA, CDR2 YSLEER, per germline. This CDR3 region has 15 residues.

Here the CDR3 DNA reads TGTGCCAGCAGTTACTTTCGGGGGACCTACAATGAGCAGTTCTTC. Translated: CASSYFRGTYNEQFF. This chain uses TRBV6-5 with TRBJ2-1; tentative D call: TRBD2 (6 bases). V lost 1 base and J lost 2, with 9 bases in between. The CDR3 contains 15 residues. The V gene's germline CDR1 is MNHEY and CDR2 SVGAGI.

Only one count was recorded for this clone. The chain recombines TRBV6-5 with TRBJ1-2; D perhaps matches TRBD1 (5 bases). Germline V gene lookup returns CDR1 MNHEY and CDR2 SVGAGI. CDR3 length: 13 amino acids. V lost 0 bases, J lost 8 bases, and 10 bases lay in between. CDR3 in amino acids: CASSYSEGPGYTF. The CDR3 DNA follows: TGTGCCAGCAGTTACTCGGAGGGGCCGGGCTACACCTTC.

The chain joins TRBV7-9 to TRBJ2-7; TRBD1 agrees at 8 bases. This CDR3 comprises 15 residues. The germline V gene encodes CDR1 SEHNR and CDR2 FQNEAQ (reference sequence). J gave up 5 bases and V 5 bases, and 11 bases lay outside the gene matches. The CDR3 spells CASSGRDRGWNEQYF. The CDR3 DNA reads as TGTGCCAGCAGCGGCCGCGACAGGGGCTGGAACGAGCAGTACTTC.

In DNA form, the CDR3 reads TGTGCCAGCAGTGAGTTCGACATTCAGTACTTC. It yields the protein CASSEFDIQYF. This sequence joins TRBV6-1 and TRBJ2-4; D is undetermined. Trimming took 3 bases from V and 8 from J, leaving 5 bases between them. The CDR3 spans 11 residues. Looked up from germline, CDR1 is MNHNS and CDR2 is SASEGT.

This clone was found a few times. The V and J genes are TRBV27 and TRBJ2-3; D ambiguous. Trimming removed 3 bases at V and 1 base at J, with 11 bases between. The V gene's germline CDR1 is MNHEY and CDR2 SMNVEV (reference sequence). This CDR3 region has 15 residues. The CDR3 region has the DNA TGTGCCAGCAGTTTGAGAGGAAGGGGCACAGATACGCAGTATTTT. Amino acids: CASSLRGRGTDTQYF.

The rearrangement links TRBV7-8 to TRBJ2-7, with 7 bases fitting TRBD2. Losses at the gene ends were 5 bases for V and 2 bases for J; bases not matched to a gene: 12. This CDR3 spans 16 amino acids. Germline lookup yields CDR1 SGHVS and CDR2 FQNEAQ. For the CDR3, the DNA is TGTGCCAGCAGCCCCCTCAGAGCTAGCGGAGCCTACGAGCAGTACTTC. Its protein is CASSPLRASGAYEQYF.

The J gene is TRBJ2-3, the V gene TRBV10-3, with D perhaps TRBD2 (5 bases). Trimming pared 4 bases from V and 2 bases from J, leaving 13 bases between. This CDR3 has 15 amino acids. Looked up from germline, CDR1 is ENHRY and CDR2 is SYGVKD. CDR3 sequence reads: CAISASEAPTDTQYF. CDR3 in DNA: TGTGCCATCAGTGCTTCGGAGGCCCCCACAGATACGCAGTATTTT.

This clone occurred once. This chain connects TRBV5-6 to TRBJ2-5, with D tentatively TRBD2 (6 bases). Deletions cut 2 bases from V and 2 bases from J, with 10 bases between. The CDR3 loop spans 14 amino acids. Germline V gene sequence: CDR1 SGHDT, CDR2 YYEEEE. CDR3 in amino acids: CASSFGDFQETQYF. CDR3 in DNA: TGTGCCAGCAGCTTCGGGGACTTTCAAGAGACCCAGTACTTC.

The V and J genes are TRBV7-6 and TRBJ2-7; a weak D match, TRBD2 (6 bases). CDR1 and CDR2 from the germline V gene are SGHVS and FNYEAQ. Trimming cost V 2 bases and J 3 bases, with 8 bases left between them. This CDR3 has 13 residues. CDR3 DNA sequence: TGTGCCAGCAGCTTAATGCGGGGCTACGAGCAGTACTTC. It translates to CASSLMRGYEQYF.

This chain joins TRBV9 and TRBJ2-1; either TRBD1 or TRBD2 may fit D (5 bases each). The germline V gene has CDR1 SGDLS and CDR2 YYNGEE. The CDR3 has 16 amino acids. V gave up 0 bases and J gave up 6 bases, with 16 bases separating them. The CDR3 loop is CASSVEGLTRGNEQFF. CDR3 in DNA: TGTGCCAGCAGCGTAGAGGGCCTAACGAGGGGCAATGAGCAGTTCTTC.

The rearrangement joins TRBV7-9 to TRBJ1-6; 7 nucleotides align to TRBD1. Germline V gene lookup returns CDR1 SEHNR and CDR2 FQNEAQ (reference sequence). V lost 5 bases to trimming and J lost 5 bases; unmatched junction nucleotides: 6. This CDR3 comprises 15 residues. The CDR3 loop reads CASSPPGQHNSPLHF. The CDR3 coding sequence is TGTGCCAGCAGCCCACCGGGACAGCATAATTCACCCCTCCACTTT.

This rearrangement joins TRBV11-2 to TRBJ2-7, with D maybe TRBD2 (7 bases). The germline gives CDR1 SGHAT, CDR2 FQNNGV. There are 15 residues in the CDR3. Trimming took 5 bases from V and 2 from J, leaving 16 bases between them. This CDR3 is CASSQGREQAYEQYF. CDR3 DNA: TGTGCCAGCAGCCAGGGGAGGGAGCAGGCCTACGAGCAGTACTTC.

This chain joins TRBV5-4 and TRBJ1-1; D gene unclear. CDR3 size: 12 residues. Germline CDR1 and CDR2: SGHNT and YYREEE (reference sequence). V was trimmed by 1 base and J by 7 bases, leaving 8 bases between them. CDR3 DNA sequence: TGTGCCAGCAGCTTGCCCAGCTTTGAAGCTTTCTTT. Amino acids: CASSLPSFEAFF.

CDR3 in amino acids: CASSPPGTHLPYEQYF. The CDR3 DNA reads TGTGCCAGCTCACCCCCCGGGACGCACCTCCCCTACGAGCAGTACTTC. This rearrangement joins TRBV18 to TRBJ2-7; the D call may be TRBD1 or TRBD2 (5 bases each). The CDR3 sequence is 16 residues long. The V end lost 3 bases, the J end lost 2 bases, and 17 bases lay between the germline ends. The V gene's germline CDR1 is KGHSH and CDR2 LQKENI.

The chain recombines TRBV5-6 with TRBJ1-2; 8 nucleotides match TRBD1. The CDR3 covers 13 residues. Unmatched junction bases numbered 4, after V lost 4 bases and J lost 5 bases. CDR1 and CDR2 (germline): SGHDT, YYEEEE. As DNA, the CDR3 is TGTGCCAGCAGCCCGGACAGGGATTATGGCTACACCTTC. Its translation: CASSPDRDYGYTF. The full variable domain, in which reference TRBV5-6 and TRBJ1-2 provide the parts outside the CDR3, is DAGVTQSPTHLIKTRGQQVTLRCSPKSGHDTVSWYQQALGQGPQFIFQYYEEEERQRGNFPDRFSGHQFPNYSSELNVNALLLGDSALYLCASSPDRDYGYTFGSGTRLTVV.

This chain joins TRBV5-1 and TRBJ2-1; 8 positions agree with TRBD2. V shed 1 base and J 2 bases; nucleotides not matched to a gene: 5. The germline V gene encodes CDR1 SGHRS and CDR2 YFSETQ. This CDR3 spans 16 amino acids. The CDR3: CASSLSSGGPYNEQFF. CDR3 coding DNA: TGCGCCAGCAGCTTGTCGAGCGGGGGACCCTACAATGAGCAGTTCTTC.

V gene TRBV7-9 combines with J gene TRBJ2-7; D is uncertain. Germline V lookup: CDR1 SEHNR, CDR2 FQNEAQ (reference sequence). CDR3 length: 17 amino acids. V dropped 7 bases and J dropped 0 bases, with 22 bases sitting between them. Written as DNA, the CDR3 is TGTGCCAGCACCCCCCCGCTAACAGCTCCCGTCTCCTACGAGCAGTACTTC. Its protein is CASTPPLTAPVSYEQYF.

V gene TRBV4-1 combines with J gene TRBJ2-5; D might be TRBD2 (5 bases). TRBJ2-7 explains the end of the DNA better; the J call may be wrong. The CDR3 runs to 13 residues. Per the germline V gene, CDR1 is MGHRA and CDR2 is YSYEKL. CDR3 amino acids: CASSQWRSYEQYF. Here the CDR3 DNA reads TGCGCCAGCAGCCAATGGAGGAGCTACGAGCAGTACTTC.

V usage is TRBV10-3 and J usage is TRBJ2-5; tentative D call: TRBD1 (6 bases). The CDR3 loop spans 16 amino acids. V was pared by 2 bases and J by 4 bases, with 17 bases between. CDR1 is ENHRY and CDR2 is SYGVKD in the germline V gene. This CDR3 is CAISEPNSGEGETQYF. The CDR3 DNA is TGTGCCATCAGTGAGCCCAATTCAGGGGAAGGAGAGACCCAGTACTTC.

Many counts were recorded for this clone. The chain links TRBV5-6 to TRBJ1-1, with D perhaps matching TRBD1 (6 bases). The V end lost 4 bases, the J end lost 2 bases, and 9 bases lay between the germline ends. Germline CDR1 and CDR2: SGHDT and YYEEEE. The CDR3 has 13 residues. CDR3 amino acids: CASSRGGNTEAFF. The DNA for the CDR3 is TGTGCCAGCAGCAGGGGGGGAAACACTGAAGCTTTCTTT.

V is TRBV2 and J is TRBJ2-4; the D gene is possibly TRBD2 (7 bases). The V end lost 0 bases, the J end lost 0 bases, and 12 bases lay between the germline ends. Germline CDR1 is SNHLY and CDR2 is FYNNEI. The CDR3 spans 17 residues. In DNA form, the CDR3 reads TGTGCCAGCAGTGAAGCGGGAGGGGGACTAGCCAAAAACATTCAGTACTTC. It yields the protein CASSEAGGGLAKNIQYF.